In this sample, the clone carrying this T cell receptor (beta chain) turned up many times. Its target is unknown. A TCRbeta library incorporating unique molecular identifiers was prepared. A single record per CDR3 protein comes from TCRdb applying MiXCR to the PCR reads. The sample lists about 100,000 distinct CDR3 sequences, approximately 6% occurring once. The source of the sample is a study of T-cell reconstitution after alpha-beta-depleted transplantation in children. Study observations and caveats: Among T cells one year after transplant, newly produced cells accounted for most counts and diversity.

The germline V and J ends were trimmed by 6 bases and 4 bases, with 16 bases remaining between them. The CDR3 has 15 residues. Germline CDR1 and CDR2: MNHEY and SVGEGT. The origin of this receptor is a female patient aged 2 to 10 who had a stem cell transplant for Fanconi anemia, so the T cells may come from the graft donor. The material sequenced was PBMCs, mostly from graft donor cells, taken 60 days after TCRalphabeta/CD19-depleted stem cell transplant. The rearrangement joins TRBV6-2 or TRBV6-3 to TRBJ2-1, with D unclear. The CDR3 reads CASRPLGSGYNEQFF. CDR3 bases: TGTGCCAGCAGACCTCTGGGGTCAGGATACAATGAGCAGTTCTTC.